The 22 T cell receptor beta chains given below trace back to one sample, sequenced in a study of T cell repertoires in cytomegalovirus infection. TCRdb re-called the reads through MiXCR, storing one row per CDR3 protein. Found here are about 230,000 distinct CDR3 sequences, under 25% of them singletons; the top ten hold 18%. The sequencing sample was made of CD8+ T cells from PBMCs. Receptor source: a human donor in good health (CMV status not recorded). Some clones in this sample may be carry-over from other donors' samples.

The chain links TRBV29-1 to TRBJ2-1; 10 bases are a match to TRBD2. Germline CDR1 SQVTM, CDR2 ANQGSEA. This CDR3 is 13 amino acids long. The J segment lost 6 bases and the V segment lost 6 bases, leaving 5 bases of the junction unmatched. The CDR3: CSVAGLAFNEQFF. As DNA, the CDR3 is TGCAGCGTCGCGGGACTAGCGTTCAATGAGCAGTTCTTC.

The sample holds many counts of this clonotype. The V call is TRBV6-1, the J call TRBJ1-5, with TRBD1 as a possible D gene (5 bases). Between the trimmed V and J ends, which lost 6 bases and 1 base, there was a span of 13 bases. The CDR3 is 15 residues long. The germline gives CDR1 MNHNS, CDR2 SASEGT. Written as DNA, the CDR3 is TGTGCCAGCAGCGGGGGTTGGGGGAGCAATCAGCCCCAGCATTTT. Residues: CASSGGWGSNQPQHF.

The genes are TRBV10-3 and TRBJ2-1; D gene uncertain. CDR3 length: 14 amino acids. Germline V lookup: CDR1 ENHRY, CDR2 SYGVKD. The V end lost 3 bases, the J end lost 0 bases, and 6 bases lay between the germline ends. In DNA, the CDR3 is TGTGCCATCAGTGAATACAGCTCCTACAATGAGCAGTTCTTC. It is translated as CAISEYSSYNEQFF.

The chain employs TRBV20-1 and TRBJ1-2, with 9 bases that match TRBD1. The CDR3 sequence is 16 residues long. CDR1 DFQATT and CDR2 SNEGSKA come from the germline V gene (reference sequence). The V gene end was trimmed by 5 bases and the J gene end by 0 bases; junction bases not matched to a gene: 10. Written as DNA, the CDR3 is TGCAGTGCTGTCGGGACAGGGTCTCTTACTAACTATGGCTACACCTTC. It is translated as CSAVGTGSLTNYGYTF.

The gene calls are TRBV29-1 and TRBJ1-1, with D possibly being TRBD1 (5 bases). The V end was cut by 0 bases, the J end by 0 bases, with 14 bases between. The CDR3 length is 16 residues. Germline V CDR1 and CDR2: SQVTM, ANQGSEA. CDR3 loop: CSVEDPSTELNTEAFF. The CDR3 DNA reads as TGCAGCGTTGAAGATCCCTCGACAGAACTGAACACTGAAGCTTTCTTT.

With respect to this clonotype: With a much larger clone just one base away, this may be a read error. J is TRBJ2-1 and V is TRBV7-8; TRBD1 is a possible D gene (6 bases). The end of the DNA is better explained by TRBJ2-7, so the J call may be wrong. Germline V gene sequence: CDR1 SGHVS, CDR2 FQNEAQ. The CDR3 covers 16 residues. Here the CDR3 reads CASSRRAGDHYNEQYF. The CDR3 DNA reads as TGTGCCAGCAGCCGGCGGGCAGGGGACCACTACAATGAGCAGTACTTC.

This chain uses TRBV7-6 with TRBJ1-1; maybe TRBD1 (5 bases). The germline V gene encodes CDR1 SGHVS and CDR2 FNYEAQ. The CDR3 runs to 16 residues. Between the trimmed V and J ends, which lost 4 bases and 0 bases, there was a span of 15 bases. As DNA, the CDR3 is TGTGCCAGCAGCTACCTCCAGGGAACGCTGAACACTGAAGCTTTCTTT. Encoded protein: CASSYLQGTLNTEAFF.

This clonotype was detected a few times. This rearrangement joins TRBV29-1 to TRBJ2-2, with 7 nucleotides matching TRBD2. The CDR3 runs 17 residues. V shed 4 bases, J shed 1 base, and the junction held 12 bases outside the gene matches. CDR1 and CDR2 (germline): SQVTM, ANQGSEA. CDR3 DNA sequence: TGCAGCGTTGTGCATCTAGCGGACGGTATGAACACCGGGGAGCTGTTTTTT. This codes for CSVVHLADGMNTGELFF.

The chain couples TRBV9 to TRBJ2-3, with D perhaps TRBD1 (6 bases). CDR3 length: 13 residues. The V gene's germline CDR1 is SGDLS and CDR2 YYNGEE. The V end was cut by 3 bases, the J end by 2 bases, with 7 bases between. The CDR3 DNA reads as TGTGCCAGCAGCGGGACAGACACAGATACGCAGTATTTT. It translates to CASSGTDTDTQYF.

The chain uses TRBV6-5 and TRBJ2-7; the match to TRBD2 covers 11 bases. This CDR3 contains 17 residues. V shed 4 bases and J 0 bases; nucleotides not matched to a gene: 8. CDR1 MNHEY and CDR2 SVGAGI come from the germline V gene. The CDR3 sequence: CASSSTTSGGPSYEQYF. DNA for the CDR3: TGTGCCAGCAGTTCGACAACTAGCGGGGGCCCCTCCTACGAGCAGTACTTC.

This chain joins TRBV28 and TRBJ1-2; tentative D call: TRBD1 (5 bases). CDR1 MDHEN and CDR2 SYDVKM come from the germline V gene. V lost 6 bases and J lost 8, with 28 bases in between. This CDR3 spans 17 amino acids. CDR3 sequence: CASSPLATGGVLGGYTF. DNA for the CDR3: TGTGCCAGCAGCCCCCTGGCCACAGGAGGCGTACTTGGCGGCTACACCTTC.

The sample holds a few counts of this clonotype. The chain uses TRBV19 and TRBJ2-1; 10 nucleotides line up with TRBD2. The CDR3 has 15 amino acids. V lost 3 bases to trimming and J lost 10 bases; unmatched junction nucleotides: 9. The germline CDR1 and CDR2 sequences are LNHDA and SQIVND (reference sequence). The CDR3 coding sequence is TGTGCCAGTAGTATCGGGGCTAGCGGGGGTCGAGAGCAGTTCTTC. Protein: CASSIGASGGREQFF.

The genes are TRBV11-2 and TRBJ2-7; D not resolved. The CDR3 length is 13 residues. Germline values: CDR1 SGHAT, CDR2 FQNNGV. V gave up 0 bases and J gave up 3 bases, with 6 bases separating them. As DNA, the CDR3 is TGTGCCAGCAGCTTAGAGATCAGCTACGAGCAGTACTTC. Its protein product is CASSLEISYEQYF.

This clonotype was seen many times. The chain links TRBV4-1 to TRBJ1-5; D is perhaps TRBD1 (5 bases). V was pared by 1 base and J by 5 bases, with 18 bases between. The CDR3 spans 17 residues. In germline, CDR1 is MGHRA, CDR2 YSYEKL. The CDR3 sequence: CASSQAALTGGDQPQHF. The CDR3 DNA reads as TGCGCCAGCAGCCAAGCCGCGCTCACGGGGGGAGATCAGCCCCAGCATTTT.

The CDR3 region is CASSIGHTEAFF. CDR3 nucleotide sequence: TGTGCCAGTAGTATAGGGCACACTGAAGCTTTCTTT. The gene calls are TRBV19 and TRBJ1-1, with D uncertain. The length of the CDR3 is 12 residues. Trimming pared 1 base from V and 3 bases from J, leaving 3 bases between. Germline lookup yields CDR1 LNHDA and CDR2 SQIVND (reference sequence).

This clonotype has only one observation. The chain uses TRBV20-1 and TRBJ2-2; D is unresolved. V was pared by 3 bases and J by 7 bases, with 12 bases between. Germline assignment: CDR1 DFQATT and CDR2 SNEGSKA (reference sequence). The CDR3 covers 13 residues. CDR3 DNA: TGCAGTGCTAGGTCGGCGGATTTCGGGGAGCTGTTTTTT. Amino acids: CSARSADFGELFF.

CDR3 sequence (DNA): TGTGCCTGGAGTGTAGGGGGCACTGAAGCTTTCTTT. Amino acids: CAWSVGGTEAFF. The chain uses TRBV30 and TRBJ1-1, with a weak D call TRBD1 (6 bases). The CDR3 has 12 amino acids. Trimming cost V 0 bases and J 4 bases, with 6 bases left between them. Germline CDR1 GTSNPN, CDR2 SVGIG (reference sequence).

This clonotype was observed a handful of times. The V and J genes are TRBV10-3 and TRBJ2-1; 10 bases agree with TRBD1. The V and J ends lost 0 bases and 14 bases, in that order; junction bases with no gene match: 1. Germline-derived CDR1 and CDR2 are ENHRY and SYGVKD. The CDR3 has 12 amino acids. Here the CDR3 reads CAISESGTGEFF. The CDR3 nucleotides are TGTGCCATCAGTGAGTCGGGGACAGGGGAGTTCTTC.

The chain is built from TRBV20-1 and TRBJ2-1, with TRBD1 as a possible D gene (5 bases). V was pared by 4 bases and J by 0 bases, with 13 bases between. Germline V CDR1 and CDR2: DFQATT, SNEGSKA (reference sequence). The CDR3 has 15 amino acids. The CDR3 loop reads CSANQGFSSYNEQFF. The CDR3 DNA is TGCAGTGCTAATCAGGGTTTTAGCTCCTACAATGAGCAGTTCTTC.

This sequence joins TRBV7-6 and TRBJ1-1; the D gene is possibly TRBD1 (6 bases). The length of the CDR3 is 15 residues. Germline lookup yields CDR1 SGHVS and CDR2 FNYEAQ. Trimming stripped 6 bases from V and 2 bases from J, with 16 bases between. The CDR3 DNA sequence: TGTGCCAGCAGACAGGGTTCCGGAACCAACACTGAAGCTTTCTTT. This gives the protein CASRQGSGTNTEAFF.

This clonotype was counted between two and nine times. V and J are TRBV20-1 and TRBJ2-3; D is uncertain. In germline, CDR1 is DFQATT, CDR2 SNEGSKA (reference sequence). The CDR3 totals 14 residues. The V and J ends lost 6 bases and 2 bases respectively, with 15 bases between them. The CDR3 region is CSATVGGPTDTQYF. CDR3 coding DNA: TGCAGTGCAACCGTCGGTGGCCCCACAGATACGCAGTATTTT.

This clonotype has only one observation. The V call is TRBV5-4, the J call TRBJ1-1, with D uncertain. The CDR3 is 13 residues long. The germline V gene has CDR1 SGHNT and CDR2 YYREEE (reference sequence). The germline V and J ends were trimmed by 4 bases and 1 base, with 8 bases remaining between them. CDR3 sequence reads: CASSHRTNTEAFF. CDR3 nucleotide sequence: TGTGCCAGCAGCCACCGGACGAACACTGAAGCTTTCTTT.